These T cell receptor beta chains were read from a single sample in a study of blood T cell repertoires in COVID-19. TCRdb's copy holds only in-frame clones and misses some; the assay was immunoSEQ multiplex PCR. The sample consists of around 280,000 clones, approximately 91% of them appearing once. Sequencing was performed on peripheral blood. These receptors originate from a woman aged 30 to 39 with COVID-19, enrolled during active disease. CDR3s include the opening cysteine and the closing phenylalanine or tryptophan. The order of the fields is D gene, clone size, J gene, V gene, CDR3 protein, CDR3 DNA. D genes are given only for firm matches. Rows give clone size only sometimes, using once, few, many, or a class for an expanded clone.

d_gene: TRBD1
abundance: NA
j_gene: TRBJ2-7
v_gene: TRBV28
CDR3aa: CASSFTRGQGARYEQYF
CDR3nt: TGTGCCAGCAGCTTCACCCGGGGGCAGGGGGCTAGGTACGAGCAGTACTTC

d_gene: TRBD1
abundance: NA
j_gene: TRBJ2-2
v_gene: TRBV29-1
CDR3aa: CSVDVTGVNAGELFF
CDR3nt: TGCAGCGTTGACGTGACAGGGGTTAACGCCGGGGAGCTGTTTTTT

d_gene: TRBD1
abundance: few
j_gene: TRBJ2-7
v_gene: TRBV10-1
CDR3aa: CASSSGQVNSYEQYF
CDR3nt: TGCGCCAGCAGTTCGGGACAGGTCAACTCCTACGAGCAGTACTTC

d_gene: NA
abundance: NA
j_gene: TRBJ2-7
v_gene: TRBV6-2/TRBV6-3
CDR3aa: CASSYDTPRVEQYF
CDR3nt: TGTGCCAGCAGTTACGACACCCCCAGGGTGGAGCAGTACTTC

d_gene: NA
abundance: NA
j_gene: TRBJ2-7
v_gene: TRBV7-3
CDR3aa: CASSLFPSEPYEQYF
CDR3nt: TGTGCCAGCAGCTTATTTCCTAGCGAACCCTACGAGCAGTACTTC

d_gene: NA
abundance: NA
j_gene: TRBJ1-1
v_gene: TRBV3-1/TRBV3-2
CDR3aa: CASSQVKSNTEAFF
CDR3nt: TGTGCCAGCAGCCAAGTTAAATCGAACACTGAAGCTTTCTTT

d_gene: TRBD2
abundance: NA
j_gene: TRBJ2-3
v_gene: TRBV5-4
CDR3aa: CASSRGLPSTDTQYF
CDR3nt: TGTGCCAGCAGCAGGGGACTACCTAGCACAGATACGCAGTATTTT

d_gene: TRBD2
abundance: NA
j_gene: TRBJ2-1
v_gene: TRBV7-2
CDR3aa: CASSGLAGGANEQFF
CDR3nt: TGTGCCAGCAGCGGACTAGCGGGAGGGGCGAATGAGCAGTTCTTC

d_gene: NA
abundance: once
j_gene: TRBJ2-5
v_gene: TRBV21-1
CDR3aa: CASTHQTSGVQETQYF
CDR3nt: TGTGCCAGCACCCACCAGACTAGCGGGGTTCAAGAGACCCAGTACTTC

d_gene: NA
abundance: NA
j_gene: TRBJ2-7
v_gene: TRBV11-2
CDR3aa: CASRPDISSYEQYF
CDR3nt: TGTGCCAGCAGGCCGGACATTTCCTCCTACGAGCAGTACTTC

d_gene: NA
abundance: NA
j_gene: TRBJ2-3
v_gene: TRBV11-1
CDR3aa: CASSPEGQGADTQYF
CDR3nt: TGTGCCAGCAGTCCCGAAGGGCAGGGTGCAGATACGCAGTATTTT

d_gene: NA
abundance: NA
j_gene: TRBJ1-1
v_gene: TRBV13
CDR3aa: CASSLNTNTEAFF
CDR3nt: TGTGCCAGCAGCTTGAACACCAACACTGAAGCTTTCTTT

d_gene: TRBD2
abundance: NA
j_gene: TRBJ2-5
v_gene: TRBV3-1/TRBV3-2
CDR3aa: CASSQVFQREGKTQYF
CDR3nt: TGTGCCAGCAGCCAAGTATTCCAGCGGGAGGGGAAGACCCAGTACTTC

d_gene: TRBD1
abundance: NA
j_gene: TRBJ2-2
v_gene: TRBV6-5
CDR3aa: CASSYTTGGGTGELFF
CDR3nt: TGTGCCAGCAGTTACACGACAGGGGGTGGCACCGGGGAGCTGTTTTTT